This T cell receptor beta chain came from a study of T cells of healthy individuals. This clonotype was found many times. Trimming stripped 3 bases from V and 6 bases from J, with 12 bases between. The germline V gene encodes CDR1 DFQATT and CDR2 SNEGSKA (reference sequence). The CDR3 runs 13 residues. TCRdb fed the 5' RACE reads into MiXCR, producing one record per CDR3 protein. The data hold around 100,000 distinct CDR3 sequences, with 15% to 20% observed a single time. V usage is TRBV20-1 and J usage is TRBJ1-5, with no clear D. The TCR was taken from a human donor in good health. The CDR3 region is CSARRGIIQPQHF. DNA for the CDR3: TGCAGTGCTAGGAGAGGGATCATTCAGCCCCAGCATTTT.